Below are 27 T cell receptor beta chains sequenced from a single sample in a study of blood T cell repertoires in COVID-19. TCRdb keeps only in-frame clones here, not all; method: immunoSEQ multiplex PCR. This sample yields around 240,000 clones, of which 75% to 90% are seen a single time; 1.5% to 2% belongs to the top ten. Sequences were obtained from PBMCs or T cells enriched from blood (not recorded which). The receptors come from a woman aged 45-65 years who had recovered from COVID-19.

The chain recombines TRBV29-1 with TRBJ1-1; TRBD1 might be the D (6 bases). Germline loops: CDR1 SQVTM, CDR2 ANQGSEA. V lost 0 bases, J lost 3 bases, and 11 bases lay in between. The CDR3 contains 14 residues. The chain's CDR3 is CSVEDWTEDTEAFF. The DNA for the CDR3 is TGCAGCGTTGAAGATTGGACAGAGGACACTGAAGCTTTCTTT.

The chain carries TRBV29-1 and TRBJ2-1; D unresolved. V dropped 4 bases and J dropped 0 bases, with 7 bases sitting between them. The CDR3 consists of 13 residues. Per germline, CDR1 SQVTM and CDR2 ANQGSEA. CDR3: CSVVRSSYNEQFF. Written as DNA, the CDR3 is TGCAGCGTTGTTAGAAGCTCCTACAATGAGCAGTTCTTC.

The chain uses TRBV23-1 and TRBJ2-3; no definite D call. TRBV23-1 is identified as an open reading frame with a role that is uncertain. The V end lost 7 bases, the J end lost 6 bases, and 20 bases lay between the germline ends. The CDR3 consists of 15 residues. CDR3 amino acids: CASTPTIPWVDTQYF. The CDR3, as DNA: TGCGCCAGCACCCCCACTATACCGTGGGTGGATACGCAGTATTTT.

The rearrangement uses TRBV5-1 and TRBJ1-2, with 9 bases fitting TRBD1. V lost 6 bases and J lost 7; bases outside the gene matches: 10. In germline, CDR1 is SGHRS, CDR2 YFSETQ. The length of the CDR3 is 14 residues. The CDR3 DNA is TGCGCCAGCACTCGCGAGGACAGGGGTGGTGGCTACACCTTC. Amino acid sequence: CASTREDRGGGYTF.

This rearrangement joins TRBV5-1 to TRBJ1-1; D is unresolved. The CDR3 extends over 11 amino acids. Germline-derived CDR1 and CDR2 are SGHRS and YFSETQ. V lost 2 bases, J lost 5 bases, and 4 bases lay in between. The CDR3 region has the DNA TGCGCCAGCAGCTTAGAGACTGAAGCTTTCTTT. Protein product: CASSLETEAFF.

The V gene is TRBV15, the J gene TRBJ1-1, with D unclear. Germline values: CDR1 LNHNV, CDR2 YYDKDF (reference sequence). The CDR3 loop spans 14 amino acids. Trimming took off 0 bases at V and 0 bases at J, with 5 bases between the two ends. CDR3 sequence (DNA): TGTGCCACCAGCAGAGATTATTTGAACACTGAAGCTTTCTTT. Amino acids: CATSRDYLNTEAFF.

V is TRBV18 and J is TRBJ1-1, with a possible D match to TRBD1 (6 bases). Trimming took off 3 bases at V and 1 base at J, with 12 bases between the two ends. The CDR3 loop spans 15 amino acids. CDR1 is KGHSH and CDR2 is LQKENI in the germline V gene. Here the CDR3 reads CASSPPGTRNTEAFF. The CDR3 DNA reads TGTGCCAGCTCACCTCCAGGGACAAGGAACACTGAAGCTTTCTTT.

The genes are TRBV2 and TRBJ2-7; D may be TRBD1 (6 bases). Trimming cost V 5 bases and J 2 bases, with 10 bases left between them. Germline V gene sequence: CDR1 SNHLY, CDR2 FYNNEI. This CDR3 contains 13 residues. The CDR3 region has the DNA TGTGCCAGCAGTCTTGACAGGACCTACGAGCAGTACTTC. The encoded protein is CASSLDRTYEQYF.

This chain uses TRBV5-6 with TRBJ1-2, with TRBD1 matching 8 bases. The CDR3 totals 18 residues. Germline V gene data show CDR1 as SGHDT and CDR2 as YYEEEE. V was pared by 2 bases and J by 1 base, with 13 bases of the junction left unmatched. This CDR3 is CASSFPWGRGPINYGYTF. CDR3 DNA sequence: TGTGCCAGCAGCTTCCCCTGGGGCAGGGGGCCGATTAACTATGGCTACACCTTC.

The chain employs TRBV7-2 and TRBJ2-3; 7 nucleotides match TRBD2. The germline CDR1 and CDR2 sequences are SGHTA and FQGNSA. The J segment lost 0 bases and the V segment lost 5 bases, leaving 17 bases of the junction unmatched. The CDR3 totals 19 residues. The CDR3 loop is CASSIQPGGYLGSTDTQYF. The CDR3 DNA follows: TGTGCCAGCAGCATCCAACCGGGAGGATATTTGGGGAGCACAGATACGCAGTATTTT.

The genes are TRBV9 and TRBJ2-1; 14 bases align to TRBD2. V shed 3 bases and J 6 bases; nucleotides not matched to a gene: 5. CDR1 and CDR2 (germline): SGDLS, YYNGEE. CDR3 length: 16 residues. The CDR3 loop reads CASSAGTSGSFNEQFF. The CDR3 nucleotides read TGTGCCAGCAGCGCCGGGACTAGCGGGAGTTTCAATGAGCAGTTCTTC.

The chain links TRBV7-9 to TRBJ1-3; D uncertain. The CDR3 has 15 residues. V shed 2 bases and J shed 4 bases, with 12 bases lying between them. Germline V CDR1 and CDR2: SEHNR, FQNEAQ (reference sequence). As DNA, the CDR3 is TGTGCCAGCAGCTTACGATCAGGTGTAGGAAACACCATATATTTT. Its protein product is CASSLRSGVGNTIYF.

V usage is TRBV3-1 (or the pseudogene TRBV3-2) and J usage is TRBJ1-5; D uncertain. The CDR3 length is 15 residues. Germline V gives CDR1 LGHDT, CDR2 YNNKEL (reference sequence). V shed 3 bases and J shed 3 bases, with 12 bases lying between them. The CDR3, as DNA: TGTGCCAGCAGCCAGGGAGTCTTATCCAATCAGCCCCAGCATTTT. It codes for CASSQGVLSNQPQHF.

V gene TRBV5-5 combines with J gene TRBJ2-1; 13 positions agree with TRBD2. The junction had 7 bases not matched to a gene; V was cut back by 4 bases and J by 6 bases. This CDR3 comprises 16 residues. Per germline, CDR1 SGHKS and CDR2 YYEKEE (reference sequence). CDR3 DNA sequence: TGTGCCAGCAGCCCCCTCGGACTAGCGGGAGTCAATGAGCAGTTCTTC. Its translation: CASSPLGLAGVNEQFF.

This chain connects TRBV28 to TRBJ2-7, with 7 positions matching TRBD1. Germline CDR1 is MDHEN and CDR2 is SYDVKM. The V segment lost 4 bases and the J segment 2 bases; nucleotides outside the gene matches: 8. The length of the CDR3 is 15 residues. The CDR3 loop is CASSSFRDSPYEQYF. The DNA for the CDR3 is TGTGCCAGCAGTTCTTTCCGGGACAGCCCCTACGAGCAGTACTTC.

The chain combines TRBV4-1 with TRBJ2-3, with D tentatively TRBD2 (6 bases). CDR1 is MGHRA and CDR2 is YSYEKL in the germline V gene. The V end lost 5 bases, the J end lost 4 bases, and 10 bases lay between the germline ends. The CDR3 loop spans 13 amino acids. In DNA, the CDR3 is TGCGCCAGCAGCAGGACGGGAGCAGATACGCAGTATTTT. Its translation: CASSRTGADTQYF.

The chain carries TRBV7-3 and TRBJ2-3; maybe TRBD1 (5 bases). This CDR3 region has 15 residues. Trimming removed 5 bases at V and 5 bases at J, with 17 bases between. Germline CDR1 reads SGHTA; CDR2 reads FQGTGA. The CDR3 here is CASSQVSGFGDTQYF. The CDR3, as DNA: TGTGCCAGCAGCCAAGTGTCAGGGTTCGGAGATACGCAGTATTTT.

The chain has TRBV5-4 and TRBJ2-7; no reliable D call. The CDR3 is 11 residues long. Germline V CDR1 and CDR2: SGHNT, YYREEE (reference sequence). The V end lost 6 bases, the J end lost 1 base, and 5 bases lay between the germline ends. CDR3 DNA sequence: TGTGCCAGCACGGGTTCCTACGAGCAGTACTTC. Its protein product is CASTGSYEQYF.

This clone was seen a single time. The rearrangement uses TRBV6-4 and TRBJ1-1; D is uncertain. The CDR3 has 14 residues. Deletions cut 3 bases from V and 10 bases from J, with 18 bases between. CDR1 is MRHNA, CDR2 SNTAGT, per germline. The DNA for the CDR3 is TGTGCCAGCAGTGAATCTGGGGAGGCATCTCGAGCTTTCTTT. Translation gives CASSESGEASRAFF.

The chain recombines TRBV7-2 with TRBJ1-5; 8 positions match TRBD1. V was pared by 4 bases and J by 3 bases, with 2 bases of the junction left unmatched. The CDR3 extends over 14 amino acids. Germline assignment: CDR1 SGHTA and CDR2 FQGNSA. The CDR3, as DNA: TGTGCCAGCAGCTGGACAGGGAACAATCAGCCCCAGCATTTT. Translating it yields CASSWTGNNQPQHF.

The chain carries TRBV3-1 (or the pseudogene TRBV3-2) and TRBJ1-3; no definite D call. V lost 0 bases and J 1 base, leaving 10 bases between the germline ends. The CDR3 consists of 16 residues. The germline gives CDR1 LGHDT, CDR2 YNNKEL (reference sequence). The CDR3 spells CASSQDGRRSGNTIYF. The CDR3 DNA reads as TGTGCCAGCAGCCAAGATGGACGGAGGTCTGGAAACACCATATATTTT.

V gene TRBV14 combines with J gene TRBJ1-2; TRBD1 matches 7 bases. Looked up from germline, CDR1 is SGHDN and CDR2 is FVKESK. The CDR3 consists of 13 residues. The V segment lost 1 base and the J segment 4 bases; nucleotides outside the gene matches: 0. CDR3: CASSQGTGYGYTF. The DNA for the CDR3 is TGTGCCAGCAGCCAAGGGACAGGCTATGGCTACACCTTC. The variable domain in full, completed from reference TRBV14 and TRBJ1-2, reads EAGVTQFPSHSVIEKGQTVTLRCDPISGHDNLYWYRRVMGKEIKFLLHFVKESKQDESGMPNNRFLAERTGGTYSTLKVQPAELEDSGVYFCASSQGTGYGYTFGSGTRLTVV.

This chain joins TRBV10-3 and TRBJ2-7, with 13 bases aligning to TRBD2. V shed 6 bases, J shed 0 bases, and the junction held 11 bases outside the gene matches. In germline, CDR1 is ENHRY, CDR2 SYGVKD. The CDR3 is 18 amino acids. The CDR3 bases are TGTGCCATCAGCCCGGGACTAGCGGGGTCCTCTAGCTCCTACGAGCAGTACTTC. Protein: CAISPGLAGSSSSYEQYF.

The genes are TRBV29-1 and TRBJ2-7; 7 nucleotides line up with TRBD2. Trimming removed 6 bases from V and 1 base from J; junction bases left unmatched: 9. Germline V gene lookup returns CDR1 SQVTM and CDR2 ANQGSEA. This CDR3 comprises 14 residues. CDR3 DNA sequence: TGCAGCGTGGGAGGAGGGAGGGTGTCCTACGAGCAGTACTTC. Translation: CSVGGGRVSYEQYF.

The rearrangement uses TRBV3-1 (or the pseudogene TRBV3-2) and TRBJ1-5, with 8 bases identical to TRBD1. V was clipped by 0 bases and J by 2 bases; unmatched bases: 6. This CDR3 comprises 17 residues. The germline V gene has CDR1 LGHDT and CDR2 YNNKEL (reference sequence). The CDR3 coding sequence is TGTGCCAGCAGCCAAGATGGTCAGGGGGCAGGCAATCAGCCCCAGCATTTT. Protein sequence: CASSQDGQGAGNQPQHF.

This chain links TRBV12-5 with TRBJ2-5; 10 bases align to TRBD1. The germline V gene encodes CDR1 LGHNT and CDR2 FRNRAP. With 4 bases clipped from V and 4 bases from J, the junction kept 9 bases outside the gene matches. The CDR3 sequence is 16 residues long. This CDR3 reads CASGSRTGGEVETQYF. Written as DNA, the CDR3 is TGTGCTAGTGGTTCGAGGACAGGGGGAGAGGTAGAGACCCAGTACTTC.

This sequence joins TRBV6-5 and TRBJ2-5; 8 bases are shared with TRBD2. Germline V gives CDR1 MNHEY, CDR2 SVGAGI. After removal of 6 bases from V and 5 bases from J, the junction contained 8 bases not matched to a gene. The CDR3 consists of 14 residues. The CDR3 here is CASRGGAGDETQYF. CDR3 nucleotide sequence: TGTGCCAGCAGAGGCGGAGCGGGAGATGAGACCCAGTACTTC.